What follows is one T cell receptor (beta chain) and its context. Its antigen is as yet unknown. CD45RO-negative cells were positively selected for CCR7, leaving out terminally differentiated effector memory CD45RA+ cells. All the donors were Caucasian adults who lived in Nashville, Tennessee. This entry is derived from a study of shared clonotypes between healthy human individuals. Findings and caveats of the study: Naive subsets tended to show greater estimated richness than memory subsets. Clonotype sharing among donors, it was expected, would be affected by sequencing depth.

Libraries were prepared by immunoSEQ multiplex PCR; TCRdb keeps only in-frame clonotypes and omits some of them. The sample includes approximately 2,000,000 clones, roughly 95% of them seen just once. Material for sequencing was naive CD8+ T cells from PBMCs. The sequence derives from a man younger than 35 in good health. Some clones in this sample may be carry-over from other donors' samples.

In nucleotides, the CDR3 is TGTGCCAGCAGCTTGAGAACAAGTCTGTGGAACGAGCAGTTCTTC. Its translation is CASSLRTSLWNEQFF. The chain carries TRBV7-6 and TRBJ2-1, with D hard to call. This CDR3 is 15 amino acids long. Germline V gives CDR1 SGHVS, CDR2 FNYEAQ. Trimming stripped 3 bases from V and 10 bases from J, with 19 bases between.